This TCR beta chain was profiled in a study of blood T cells in healthy people across ages. Caucasian individuals from Russia who were healthy and aged about 6 to 90 acted as donors. Primers used in a second PCR of about 7 to 11 cycles were a sample-barcoded 5' primer and a J-beta primer mix. With 12 random nucleotides, a template-switch adaptor tagged each individual cDNA molecule. TCRdb re-derived calls from the 5' RACE reads in MiXCR, one entry per CDR3 protein. The top ten clones hold around 15% of a sample with roughly 900,000 distinct CDR3 sequences, about 44% of them seen once. The CDR3 covers 14 residues. Looked up from germline, CDR1 is KGHDR and CDR2 is SFDVKD. The V gene lost 9 bases and the J gene lost 3 bases, with 16 bases spanning the gap. This clonotype was found a few times.

This TCR came from a man younger than 40 in good health. V gene TRBV24-1 combines with J gene TRBJ2-5; D possibly corresponds to TRBD2 (5 bases). Source material: blood. The CDR3 DNA follows: TGTGCCACCGCCACGTCCGGGAAGAAAGAGACCCAGTACTTC. This encodes CATATSGKKETQYF.